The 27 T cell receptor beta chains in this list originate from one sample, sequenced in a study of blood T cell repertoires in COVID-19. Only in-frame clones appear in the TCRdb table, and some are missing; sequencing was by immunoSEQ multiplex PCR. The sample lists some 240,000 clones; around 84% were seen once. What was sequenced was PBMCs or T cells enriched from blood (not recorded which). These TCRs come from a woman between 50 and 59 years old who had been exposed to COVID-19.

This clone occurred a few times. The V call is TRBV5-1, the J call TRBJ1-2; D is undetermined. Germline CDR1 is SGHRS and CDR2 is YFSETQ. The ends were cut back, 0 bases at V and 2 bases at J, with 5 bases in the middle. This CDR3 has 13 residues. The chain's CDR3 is CASSLGLNYGYTF. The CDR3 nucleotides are TGCGCCAGCAGCTTGGGACTGAACTATGGCTACACCTTC.

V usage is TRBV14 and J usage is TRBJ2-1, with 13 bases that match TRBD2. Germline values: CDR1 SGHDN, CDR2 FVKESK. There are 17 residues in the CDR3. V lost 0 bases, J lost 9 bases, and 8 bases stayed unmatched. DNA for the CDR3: TGTGCCAGCAGCCAAGATGATCGGACTAGCGGGGGTGCTGAGCAGTTCTTC. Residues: CASSQDDRTSGGAEQFF.

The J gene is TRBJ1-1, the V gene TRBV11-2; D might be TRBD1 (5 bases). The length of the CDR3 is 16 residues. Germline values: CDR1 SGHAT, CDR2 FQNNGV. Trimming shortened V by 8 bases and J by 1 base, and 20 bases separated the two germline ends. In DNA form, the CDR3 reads TGTGCCAGCTCGGGGGGGGGACCAACTACGAACACTGAAGCTTTCTTT. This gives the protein CASSGGGPTTNTEAFF. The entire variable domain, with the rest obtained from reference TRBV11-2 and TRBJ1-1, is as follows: EAGVAQSPRYKIIEKRQSVAFWCNPISGHATLYWYQQILGQGPKLLIQFQNNGVVDDSQLPKDRFSAERLKGVDSTLKIQPAKLEDSAVYLCASSGGGPTTNTEAFFGQGTRLTVV.

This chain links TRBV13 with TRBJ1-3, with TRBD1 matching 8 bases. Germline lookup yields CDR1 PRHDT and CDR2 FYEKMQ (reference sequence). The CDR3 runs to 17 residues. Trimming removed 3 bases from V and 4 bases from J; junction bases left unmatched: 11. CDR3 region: CASSFLTGGSTGNTIYF. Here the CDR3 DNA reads TGTGCCAGCAGCTTCCTTACAGGGGGTTCGACGGGAAACACCATATATTTT.

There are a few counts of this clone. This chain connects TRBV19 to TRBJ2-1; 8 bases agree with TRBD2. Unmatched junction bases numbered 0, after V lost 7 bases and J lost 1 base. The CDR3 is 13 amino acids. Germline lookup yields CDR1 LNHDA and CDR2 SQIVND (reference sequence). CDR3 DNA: TGTGCCAGTAAGCGGGGGTCCTACAATGAGCAGTTCTTC. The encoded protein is CASKRGSYNEQFF.

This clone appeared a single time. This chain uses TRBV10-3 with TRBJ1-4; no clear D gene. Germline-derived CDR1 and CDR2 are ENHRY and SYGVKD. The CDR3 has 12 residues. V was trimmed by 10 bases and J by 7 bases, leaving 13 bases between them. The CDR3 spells CATGFEGEKLFF. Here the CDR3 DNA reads TGTGCCACCGGTTTTGAGGGTGAAAAACTGTTTTTT.

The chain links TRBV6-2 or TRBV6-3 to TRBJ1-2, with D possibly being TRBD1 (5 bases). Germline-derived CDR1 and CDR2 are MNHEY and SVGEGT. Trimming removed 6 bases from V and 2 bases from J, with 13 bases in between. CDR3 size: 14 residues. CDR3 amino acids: CASSLTTENYGYTF. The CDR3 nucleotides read TGTGCCAGCAGCCTAACGACAGAAAACTATGGCTACACCTTC.

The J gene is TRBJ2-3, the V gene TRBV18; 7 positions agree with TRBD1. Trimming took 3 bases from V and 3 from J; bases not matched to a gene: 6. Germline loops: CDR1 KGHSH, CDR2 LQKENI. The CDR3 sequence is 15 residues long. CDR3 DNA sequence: TGTGCCAGCTCACCGACAGGGTTAATTACAGATACGCAGTATTTT. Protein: CASSPTGLITDTQYF.

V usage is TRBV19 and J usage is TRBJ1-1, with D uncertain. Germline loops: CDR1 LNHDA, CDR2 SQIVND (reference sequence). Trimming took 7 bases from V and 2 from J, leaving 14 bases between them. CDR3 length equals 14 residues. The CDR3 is CASTKGPTNTEAFF. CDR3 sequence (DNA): TGTGCCAGTACCAAAGGCCCGACTAACACTGAAGCTTTCTTT. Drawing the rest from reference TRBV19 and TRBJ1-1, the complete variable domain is DGGITQSPKYLFRKEGQNVTLSCEQNLNHDAMYWYRQDPGQGLRLIYYSQIVNDFQKGDIAEGYSVSREKKESFPLTVTSAQKNPTAFYLCASTKGPTNTEAFFGQGTRLTVV.

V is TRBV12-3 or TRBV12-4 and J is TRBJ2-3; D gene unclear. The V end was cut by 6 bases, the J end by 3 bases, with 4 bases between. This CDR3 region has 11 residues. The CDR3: CASRTTDTQYF. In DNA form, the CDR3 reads TGTGCCAGCAGGACAACAGATACGCAGTATTTT.

CDR3 protein: CASSLTGGEFYEQYF. The CDR3, as DNA: TGCGCCAGCAGCTTGACAGGGGGTGAATTCTACGAGCAGTACTTC. The chain has TRBV5-1 and TRBJ2-7; 8 nucleotides match TRBD1. J gave up 3 bases and V 1 base, and 6 bases lay outside the gene matches. The CDR3 is 15 residues long. Germline loops: CDR1 SGHRS, CDR2 YFSETQ.

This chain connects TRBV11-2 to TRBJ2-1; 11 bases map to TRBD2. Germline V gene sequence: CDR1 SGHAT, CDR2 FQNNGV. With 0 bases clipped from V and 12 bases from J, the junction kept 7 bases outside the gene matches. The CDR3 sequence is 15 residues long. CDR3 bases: TGTGCCAGCAGCTTAGAGTTTAGCGGGGGGGAAGGGCAGTTCTTC. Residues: CASSLEFSGGEGQFF.

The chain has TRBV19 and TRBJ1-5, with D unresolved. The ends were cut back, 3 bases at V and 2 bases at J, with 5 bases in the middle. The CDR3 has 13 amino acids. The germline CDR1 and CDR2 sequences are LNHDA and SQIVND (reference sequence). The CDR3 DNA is TGTGCCAGTAGTATTACAGGCAATCAGCCCCAGCATTTT. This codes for CASSITGNQPQHF.

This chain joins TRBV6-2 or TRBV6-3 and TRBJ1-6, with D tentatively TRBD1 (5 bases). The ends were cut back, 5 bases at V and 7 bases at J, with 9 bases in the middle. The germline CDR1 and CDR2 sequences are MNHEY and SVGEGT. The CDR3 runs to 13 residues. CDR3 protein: CASSPGPNSPLHF. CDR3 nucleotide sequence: TGTGCCAGCAGTCCAGGGCCCAATTCACCCCTCCACTTT.

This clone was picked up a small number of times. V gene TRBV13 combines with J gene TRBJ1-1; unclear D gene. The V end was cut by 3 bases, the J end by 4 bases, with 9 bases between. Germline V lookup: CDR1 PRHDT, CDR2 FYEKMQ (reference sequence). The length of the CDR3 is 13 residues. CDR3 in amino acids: CASSFFGGTEAFF. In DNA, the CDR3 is TGTGCCAGCAGCTTTTTCGGCGGCACTGAAGCTTTCTTT.

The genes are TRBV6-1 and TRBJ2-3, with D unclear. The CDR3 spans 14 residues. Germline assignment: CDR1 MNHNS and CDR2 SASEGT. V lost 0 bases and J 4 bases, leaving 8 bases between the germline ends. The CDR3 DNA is TGTGCCAGCAGTGAAGCAAAACTTCCAGATACGCAGTATTTT. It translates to CASSEAKLPDTQYF.

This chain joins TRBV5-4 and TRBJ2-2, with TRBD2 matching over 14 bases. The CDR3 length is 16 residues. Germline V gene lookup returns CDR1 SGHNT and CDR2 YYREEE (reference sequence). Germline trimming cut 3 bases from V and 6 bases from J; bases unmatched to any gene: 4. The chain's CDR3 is CASSSPGLAGAGELFF. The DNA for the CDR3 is TGTGCCAGCAGCTCCCCGGGACTAGCGGGGGCCGGGGAGCTGTTTTTT.

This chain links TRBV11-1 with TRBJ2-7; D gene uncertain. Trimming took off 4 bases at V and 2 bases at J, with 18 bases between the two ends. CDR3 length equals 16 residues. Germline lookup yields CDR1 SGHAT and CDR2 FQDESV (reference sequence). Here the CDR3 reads CASSSFPTTKTYEQYF. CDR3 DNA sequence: TGTGCCAGCAGCTCTTTCCCGACGACAAAGACCTACGAGCAGTACTTC.

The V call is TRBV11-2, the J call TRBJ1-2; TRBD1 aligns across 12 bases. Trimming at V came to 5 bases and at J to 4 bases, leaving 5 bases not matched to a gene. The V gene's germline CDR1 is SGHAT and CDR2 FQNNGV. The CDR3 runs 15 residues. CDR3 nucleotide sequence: TGTGCCAGCAGCACCTCGGGACAGGGGGCCTATGGCTACACCTTC. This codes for CASSTSGQGAYGYTF.

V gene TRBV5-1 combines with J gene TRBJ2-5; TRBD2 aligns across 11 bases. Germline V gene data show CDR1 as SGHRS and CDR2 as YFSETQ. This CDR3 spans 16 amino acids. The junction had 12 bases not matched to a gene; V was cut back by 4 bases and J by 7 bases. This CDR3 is CASSLGLAETDRTQYF. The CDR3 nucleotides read TGCGCCAGCAGCCTGGGACTAGCGGAGACTGATAGGACCCAGTACTTC. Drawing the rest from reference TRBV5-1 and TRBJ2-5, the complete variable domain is KAGVTQTPRYLIKTRGQQVTLSCSPISGHRSVSWYQQTPGQGLQFLFEYFSETQRNKGNFPGRFSGRQFSNSRSEMNVSTLELGDSALYLCASSLGLAETDRTQYFGPGTRLLVL.

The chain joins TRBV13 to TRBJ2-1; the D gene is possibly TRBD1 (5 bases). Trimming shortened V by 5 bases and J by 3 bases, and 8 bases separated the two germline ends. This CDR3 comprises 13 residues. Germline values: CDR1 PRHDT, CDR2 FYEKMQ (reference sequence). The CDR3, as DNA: TGTGCCAGCAGCCTTGACAGCTACAATGAGCAGTTCTTC. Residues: CASSLDSYNEQFF.

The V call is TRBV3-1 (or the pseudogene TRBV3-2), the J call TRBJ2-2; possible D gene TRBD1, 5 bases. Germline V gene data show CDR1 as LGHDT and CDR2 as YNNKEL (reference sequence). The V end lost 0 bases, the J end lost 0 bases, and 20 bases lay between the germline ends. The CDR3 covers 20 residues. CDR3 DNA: TGTGCCAGCAGCCAAGAAAGACTCGGACCCTGGACATCGAACACCGGGGAGCTGTTTTTT. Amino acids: CASSQERLGPWTSNTGELFF.

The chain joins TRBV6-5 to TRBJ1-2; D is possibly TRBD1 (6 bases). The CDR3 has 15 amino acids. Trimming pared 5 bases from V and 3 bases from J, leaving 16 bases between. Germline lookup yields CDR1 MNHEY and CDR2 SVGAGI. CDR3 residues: CASSPTPRGYYGYTF. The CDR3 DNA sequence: TGTGCCAGCAGTCCTACGCCCAGGGGCTACTATGGCTACACCTTC.

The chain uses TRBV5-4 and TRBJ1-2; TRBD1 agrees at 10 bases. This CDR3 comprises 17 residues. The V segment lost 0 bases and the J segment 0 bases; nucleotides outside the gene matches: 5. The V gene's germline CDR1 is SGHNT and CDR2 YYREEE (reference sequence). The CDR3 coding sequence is TGTGCCAGCAGCTTGGGACAGGGGGCGCAAGCTAACTATGGCTACACCTTC. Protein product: CASSLGQGAQANYGYTF.

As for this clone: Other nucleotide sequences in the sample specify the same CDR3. Here the CDR3 reads CSGRGNTEAFF. CDR3 nucleotides: TGCAGCGGACGGGGGAACACTGAAGCTTTCTTT. V usage is TRBV29-1 and J usage is TRBJ1-1; no clear D. Trimming stripped 7 bases from V and 1 base from J, with 7 bases between. The CDR3 covers 11 residues. CDR1 is SQVTM and CDR2 is ANQGSEA in the germline V gene.

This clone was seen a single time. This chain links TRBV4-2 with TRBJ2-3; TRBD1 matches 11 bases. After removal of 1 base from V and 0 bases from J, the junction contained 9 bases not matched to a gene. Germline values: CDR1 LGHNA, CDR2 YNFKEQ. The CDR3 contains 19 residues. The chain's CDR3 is CASSQVSGQGASSTDTQYF. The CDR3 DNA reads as TGTGCCAGCAGCCAAGTATCAGGACAGGGGGCCTCTAGCACAGATACGCAGTATTTT.

The chain's CDR3 is CASGSSRHSEAFF. The CDR3 coding sequence is TGTGCTAGTGGCTCCAGCAGACACTCTGAAGCTTTCTTT. The chain has TRBV12-5 and TRBJ1-1, with unresolved D. V was clipped by 6 bases and J by 6 bases, with 14 bases between them. Germline lookup yields CDR1 LGHNT and CDR2 FRNRAP. The CDR3 spans 13 residues.